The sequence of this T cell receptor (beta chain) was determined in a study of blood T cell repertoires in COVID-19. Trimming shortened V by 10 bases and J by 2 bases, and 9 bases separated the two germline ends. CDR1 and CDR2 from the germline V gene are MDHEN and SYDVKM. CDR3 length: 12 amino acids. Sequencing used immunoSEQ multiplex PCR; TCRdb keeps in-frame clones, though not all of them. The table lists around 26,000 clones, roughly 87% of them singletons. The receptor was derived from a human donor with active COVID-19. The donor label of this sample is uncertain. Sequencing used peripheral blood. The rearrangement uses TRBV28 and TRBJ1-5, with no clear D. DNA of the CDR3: TGTGCCACCTCCCGGGGCAATCAGCCCCAGCATTTT. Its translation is CATSRGNQPQHF.